A selection of T cell receptor beta chains follows, all from one sample in a study of shared clonotypes between healthy human individuals. The protocol was immunoSEQ multiplex PCR, while the TCRdb copy is restricted to in-frame clones and leaves out a portion. The sample lists fewer than 650,000 clones; 76% were seen once. The sequenced sample consisted of PBMCs. These receptors all stem from a woman aged 40 to 50 in good health. Some clones in this sample may be carry-over from other donors' samples. The CDR3 runs from the conserved cysteine through the conserved F or W. Expanded clones are given a class, and other clones once, few, many or no size at all.

>many|TRBV7-9|TRBJ2-3
CASSAGADRVPQYF
>once|TRBV20-1|TRBJ2-5
CSADSQETQYF
>NA|TRBV6-1|TRBJ1-5
CASNLWGGNQPQHF
>NA|TRBV2|TRBJ1-4
CASRRDRRDEKLFF
>NA|TRBV18|TRBJ2-1
CASYTVPYNEQFF
>NA|TRBV2|TRBJ1-2
CASSEVHDREYGYTF
>NA|TRBV7-9|TRBJ1-1
CASSKSGGTNTEAFF
>NA|TRBV7-9|TRBJ2-7
CASSLGYNYEQYF
>NA|TRBV4-1|TRBJ1-2
CASSHRAFRGPNYGYTF
>few|TRBV28|TRBJ2-7
CASRLSLYEQYF
>NA|TRBV18|TRBJ2-2
CASSSGTGNTGELFF
>few|TRBV7-9|TRBJ2-5
CASSPNQETQYF
>NA|TRBV28|TRBJ1-4
CASSRQGINEKLFF
>once|TRBV29-1|TRBJ2-7
CSVEYEQYF
>NA|TRBV27|TRBJ2-7
CASSFGQTAYEQYF
>NA|TRBV2|TRBJ2-5
CASSAGLQYF
>NA|TRBV19|TRBJ1-2
CASSTQGANYGYTF